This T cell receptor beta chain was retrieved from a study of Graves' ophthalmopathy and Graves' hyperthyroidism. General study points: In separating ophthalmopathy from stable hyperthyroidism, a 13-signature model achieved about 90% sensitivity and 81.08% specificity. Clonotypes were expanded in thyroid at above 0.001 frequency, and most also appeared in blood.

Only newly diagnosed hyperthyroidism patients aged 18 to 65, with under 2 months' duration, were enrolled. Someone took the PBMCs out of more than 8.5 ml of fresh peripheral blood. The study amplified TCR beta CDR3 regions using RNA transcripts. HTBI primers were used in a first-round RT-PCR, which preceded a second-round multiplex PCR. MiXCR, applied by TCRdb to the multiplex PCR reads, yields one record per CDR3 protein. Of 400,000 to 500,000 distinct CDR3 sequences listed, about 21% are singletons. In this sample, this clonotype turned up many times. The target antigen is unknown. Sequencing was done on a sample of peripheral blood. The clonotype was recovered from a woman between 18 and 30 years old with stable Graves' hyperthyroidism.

Here the CDR3 reads CASSSPPGAQETQYF. The CDR3 DNA sequence: TGTGCCAGCAGTTCCCCCCCGGGGGCGCAGGAGACCCAGTACTTC. The chain employs TRBV12-3 or TRBV12-4 and TRBJ2-5; D tentatively reads TRBD1 or TRBD2 (6 bases each). This CDR3 contains 15 residues. V was cut by 4 bases and J by 5 bases, with 17 bases left in between.